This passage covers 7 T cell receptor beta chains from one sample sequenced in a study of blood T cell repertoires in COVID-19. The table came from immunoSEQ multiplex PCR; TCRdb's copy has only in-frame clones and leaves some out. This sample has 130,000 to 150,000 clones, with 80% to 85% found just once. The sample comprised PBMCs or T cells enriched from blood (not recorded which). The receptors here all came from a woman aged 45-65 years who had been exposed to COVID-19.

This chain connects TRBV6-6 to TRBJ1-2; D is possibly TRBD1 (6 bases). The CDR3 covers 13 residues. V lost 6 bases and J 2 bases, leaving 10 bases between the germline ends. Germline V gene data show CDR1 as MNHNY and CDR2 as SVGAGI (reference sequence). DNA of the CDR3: TGTGCCAGCAGCTTCCAGGGGAACTATGGCTACACCTTC. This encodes CASSFQGNYGYTF.

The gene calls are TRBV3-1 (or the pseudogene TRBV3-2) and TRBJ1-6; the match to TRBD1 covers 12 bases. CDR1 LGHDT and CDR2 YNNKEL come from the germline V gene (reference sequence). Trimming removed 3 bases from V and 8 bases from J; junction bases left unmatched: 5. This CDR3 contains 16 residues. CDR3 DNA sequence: TGTGCCAGCAGCCAGGGACAGGGGGCACGCTATTCACCCCTCCACTTT. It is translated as CASSQGQGARYSPLHF.

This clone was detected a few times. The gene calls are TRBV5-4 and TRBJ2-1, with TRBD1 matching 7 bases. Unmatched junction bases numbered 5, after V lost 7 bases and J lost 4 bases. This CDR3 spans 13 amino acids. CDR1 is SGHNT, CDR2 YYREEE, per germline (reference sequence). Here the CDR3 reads CASRDSGYNEQFF. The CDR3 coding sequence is TGTGCCAGCCGGGACAGTGGGTACAATGAGCAGTTCTTC. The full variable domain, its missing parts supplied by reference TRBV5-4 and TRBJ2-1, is ETGVTQSPTHLIKTRGQQVTLRCSSQSGHNTVSWYQQALGQGPQFIFQYYREEENGRGNFPPRFSGLQFPNYSSELNVNALELDDSALYLCASRDSGYNEQFFGPGTRLTVL.

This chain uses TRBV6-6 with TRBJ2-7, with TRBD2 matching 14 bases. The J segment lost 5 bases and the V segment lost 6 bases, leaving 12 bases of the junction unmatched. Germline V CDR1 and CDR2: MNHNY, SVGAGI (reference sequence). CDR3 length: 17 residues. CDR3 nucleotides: TGTGCCAGCAGCCGAGGACTAGCGGGAGGCCGTCGGGACGAGCAGTACTTC. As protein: CASSRGLAGGRRDEQYF.

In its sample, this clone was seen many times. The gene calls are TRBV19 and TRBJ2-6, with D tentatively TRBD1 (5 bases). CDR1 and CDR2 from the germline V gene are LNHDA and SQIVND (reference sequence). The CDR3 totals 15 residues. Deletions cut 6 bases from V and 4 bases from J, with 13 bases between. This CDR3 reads CASSPQVSGANVLTF. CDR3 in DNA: TGTGCCAGTAGCCCACAGGTTTCCGGGGCCAACGTCCTGACTTTC.

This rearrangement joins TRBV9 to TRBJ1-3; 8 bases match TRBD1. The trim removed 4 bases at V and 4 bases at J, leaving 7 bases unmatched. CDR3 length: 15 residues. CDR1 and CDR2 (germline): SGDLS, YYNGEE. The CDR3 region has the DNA TGTGCCAGCAGCTTCCAGGGGGCAGCCGGAAACACCATATATTTT. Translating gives CASSFQGAAGNTIYF.

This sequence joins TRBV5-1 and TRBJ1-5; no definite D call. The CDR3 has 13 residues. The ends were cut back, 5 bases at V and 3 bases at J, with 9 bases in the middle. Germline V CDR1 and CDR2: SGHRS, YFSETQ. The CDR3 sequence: CASRRGDNQPQHF. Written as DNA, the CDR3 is TGCGCCAGCAGGAGAGGCGACAATCAGCCCCAGCATTTT.